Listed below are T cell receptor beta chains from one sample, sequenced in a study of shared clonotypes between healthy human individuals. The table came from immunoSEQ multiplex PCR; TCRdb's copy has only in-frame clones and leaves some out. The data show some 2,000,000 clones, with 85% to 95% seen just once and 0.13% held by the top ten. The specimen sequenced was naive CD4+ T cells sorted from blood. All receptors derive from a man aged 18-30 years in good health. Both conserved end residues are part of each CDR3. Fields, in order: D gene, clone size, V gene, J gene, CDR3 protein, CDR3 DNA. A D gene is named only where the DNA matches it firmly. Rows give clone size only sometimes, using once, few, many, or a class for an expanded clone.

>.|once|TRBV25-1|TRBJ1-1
CASSGGGSLNTEAFF
TGTGCCAGCAGTGGAGGAGGCAGCCTGAACACTGAAGCTTTCTTT
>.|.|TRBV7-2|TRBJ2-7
CASSLEWRVQYF
TGTGCCAGCAGCTTAGAGTGGAGGGTGCAGTACTTC
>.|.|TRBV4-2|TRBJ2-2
CASSQEELANTGELFF
TGTGCCAGCAGCCAAGAAGAACTGGCGAACACCGGGGAGCTGTTTTTT
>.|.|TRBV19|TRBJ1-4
CASSVWTRDEKLFF
TGTGCCAGTAGTGTGTGGACCCGGGATGAAAAACTGTTTTTT
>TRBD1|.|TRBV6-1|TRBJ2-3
CASSEVHRGRGTDTQYF
TGTGCCAGCAGTGAAGTCCACAGGGGGCGAGGCACAGATACGCAGTATTTT
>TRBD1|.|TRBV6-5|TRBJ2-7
CASSHRDRVNYEQYF
TGTGCCAGCAGTCACCGGGACAGGGTTAACTACGAGCAGTACTTC
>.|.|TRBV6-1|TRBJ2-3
CASSDYGAKGTDTQYF
TGTGCCAGCAGTGACTATGGGGCGAAGGGCACAGATACGCAGTATTTT
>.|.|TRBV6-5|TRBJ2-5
CASSYGGNQETQYF
TGTGCCAGCAGTTACGGGGGGAACCAAGAGACCCAGTACTTC
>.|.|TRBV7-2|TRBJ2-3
CASREGTDTQYF
TGTGCCAGCAGAGAAGGGACAGATACGCAGTATTTT
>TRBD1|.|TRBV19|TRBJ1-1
CASSIGQGVTEAFF
TGTGCCAGTAGTATCGGACAGGGGGTCACTGAAGCTTTCTTT
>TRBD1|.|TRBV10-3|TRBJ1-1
CAISDDGTGSTEAFF
TGTGCCATCAGTGATGACGGGACAGGCTCCACTGAAGCTTTCTTT
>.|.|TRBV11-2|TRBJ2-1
CASAILSGASSYNEQFF
TGTGCCAGCGCCATACTATCGGGGGCCAGCTCCTACAATGAGCAGTTCTTC
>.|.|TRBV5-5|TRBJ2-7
CASSRDLSAVSSEQYF
TGTGCCAGCAGCAGGGACCTAAGCGCAGTCTCGTCCGAGCAGTACTTC
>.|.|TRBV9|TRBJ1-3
CASSVDMEFNTIYF
TGTGCCAGCAGCGTAGATATGGAATTCAACACCATATATTTT
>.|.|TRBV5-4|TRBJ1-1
CASSTFGAETEAFF
TGTGCCAGCAGCACGTTCGGGGCTGAGACTGAAGCTTTCTTT
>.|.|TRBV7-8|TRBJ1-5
CASTPTNGPQHF
TGTGCCAGCACCCCGACCAACGGGCCCCAGCATTTT
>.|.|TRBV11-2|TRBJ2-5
CASSLVPGGQLRETQYF
TGTGCCAGCAGCTTAGTTCCCGGGGGGCAGTTGAGGGAGACCCAGTACTTC
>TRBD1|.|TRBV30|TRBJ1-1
CAWSLQGATTEAFF
TGTGCCTGGAGTTTACAGGGGGCGACCACTGAAGCTTTCTTT
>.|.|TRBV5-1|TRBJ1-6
CASSLTENSPLHF
TGCGCCAGCAGCTTGACAGAGAATTCACCCCTCCACTTT
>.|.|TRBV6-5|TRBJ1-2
CASSSGVFGYTF
TGTGCCAGCAGTTCAGGGGTGTTTGGCTACACCTTC
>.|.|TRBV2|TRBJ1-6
CASMVSYNSPLHF
TGTGCCAGCATGGTCTCCTATAATTCACCCCTCCACTTT
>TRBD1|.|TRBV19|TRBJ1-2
CASSIEAGGGYGYTF
TGTGCCAGTAGTATAGAAGCAGGGGGAGGCTATGGCTACACCTTC
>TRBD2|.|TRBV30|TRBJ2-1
CAWGGLAGAEQFF
TGTGCCTGGGGGGGACTAGCGGGAGCCGAGCAGTTCTTC
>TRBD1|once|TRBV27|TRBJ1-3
CASMQSSQGAGNTIYF
TGTGCCAGCATGCAAAGCTCCCAGGGGGCGGGAAACACCATATATTTT
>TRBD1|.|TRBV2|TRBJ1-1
CASSESGGAPEAFF
TGTGCCAGCAGTGAGTCAGGGGGCGCCCCTGAAGCTTTCTTT
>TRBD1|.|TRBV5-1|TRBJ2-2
CASSPRTGNTGELFF
TGCGCCAGCAGCCCACGGACAGGGAACACCGGGGAGCTGTTTTTT